This T cell receptor beta chain is from a study of cytomegalovirus exposure and HLA in healthy donors. Study-level information: Around 80 million unique TCR sequences came from HLA-typed donors in an early release. Study-wide results and caveats: Information on immune exposure was restricted to one variable (CMV serostatus). The study put some 150 TCR beta chains on its list as cytomegalovirus-associated. Whilst most TCR sequences proved rare, a subset of public TCRs occurred across many donors.

PCR was performed using 60 Vbeta and 13 Jbeta primers. Clones were read by immunoSEQ multiplex PCR, and TCRdb kept only the in-frame ones, dropping some. The table includes around 130,000 clones, 76% detected once. Trimming at V came to 2 bases and at J to 5 bases, leaving 6 bases not matched to a gene. CDR3 size: 15 residues. Germline CDR1 and CDR2: MNHNY and SVGAGI (reference sequence). A note on this clone: Its antigen is unidentified.

V is TRBV6-6 and J is TRBJ2-7; 10 bases are shared with TRBD2. The receptor was isolated from a man between 35 and 55 years old in good health and CMV-seronegative. The sample was PBMCs. The CDR3: CASSYRLAGADEQYF. In nucleotides, the CDR3 is TGTGCCAGCAGTTACAGGCTAGCGGGAGCGGACGAGCAGTACTTC.